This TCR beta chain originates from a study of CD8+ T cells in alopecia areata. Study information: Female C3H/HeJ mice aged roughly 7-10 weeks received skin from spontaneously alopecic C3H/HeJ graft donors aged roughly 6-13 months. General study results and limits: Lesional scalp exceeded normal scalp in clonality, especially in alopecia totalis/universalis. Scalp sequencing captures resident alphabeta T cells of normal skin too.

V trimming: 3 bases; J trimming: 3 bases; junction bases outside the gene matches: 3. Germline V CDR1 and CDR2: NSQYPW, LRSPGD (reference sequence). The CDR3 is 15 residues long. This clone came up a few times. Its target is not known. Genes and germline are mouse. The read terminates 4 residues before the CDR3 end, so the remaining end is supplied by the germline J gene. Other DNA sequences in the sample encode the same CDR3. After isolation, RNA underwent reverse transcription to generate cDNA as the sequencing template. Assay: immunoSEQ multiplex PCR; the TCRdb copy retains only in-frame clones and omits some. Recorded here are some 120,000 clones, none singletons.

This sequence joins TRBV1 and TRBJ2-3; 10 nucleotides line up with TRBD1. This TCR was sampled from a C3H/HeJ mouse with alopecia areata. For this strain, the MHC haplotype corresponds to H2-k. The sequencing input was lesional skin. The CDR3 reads CTCSARTGGAETLYF. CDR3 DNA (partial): TGCACCTGCAGTGCCCGGACAGGGGGAGCAGAA.